Below, 22 T cell receptor beta chains from the same sample are listed, as sequenced in a study of T-cell memory formation after mild COVID-19. TCRdb used MiXCR to reprocess the 5' RACE reads, holding one entry per CDR3 protein. The data hold roughly 580,000 distinct CDR3 sequences, with 15% to 20% observed a single time. The sample consisted of PBMCs or a T cell subset sorted from them (not recorded which). The receptors derive from an adult woman who had mild COVID-19 (a few samples of this study predate the infection). Cell type and time point are not known.

This rearrangement joins TRBV5-1 to TRBJ1-1, with 8 bases aligning to TRBD1. Germline V gives CDR1 SGHRS, CDR2 YFSETQ. Trimming at V came to 2 bases and at J to 6 bases, leaving 6 bases not matched to a gene. CDR3 length: 14 residues. CDR3 in DNA: TGCGCCAGCAGCTTTTCAGGGGGCTGGTCTGAAGCTTTCTTT. Translated, it gives CASSFSGGWSEAFF.

This clonotype was found a few times. V and J are TRBV11-2 and TRBJ1-4, with D possibly being TRBD1 (5 bases). From germline, CDR1 is SGHAT and CDR2 FQNNGV. The CDR3 loop spans 15 amino acids. Trimming took 3 bases from V and 5 from J, leaving 13 bases between them. The CDR3 sequence: CASSFRGTLNEKLFF. CDR3 sequence (DNA): TGTGCCAGCAGCTTTAGGGGTACATTAAATGAAAAACTGTTTTTT.

This clonotype showed up just a few times. The chain combines TRBV5-1 with TRBJ2-5; D is possibly TRBD2 (5 bases). Trimming cost V 5 bases and J 1 base, with 18 bases left between them. Germline V gene lookup returns CDR1 SGHRS and CDR2 YFSETQ. The CDR3 consists of 16 residues. The CDR3 DNA reads as TGCGCCAGCAGATCCCTCTCGGAGGCAACCCAAGAGACCCAGTACTTC. Protein product: CASRSLSEATQETQYF.

V is TRBV27 and J is TRBJ1-2; D perhaps matches TRBD1 (5 bases). CDR1 is MNHEY and CDR2 is SMNVEV in the germline V gene (reference sequence). The germline V and J ends were trimmed by 8 bases and 5 bases, with 18 bases remaining between them. The CDR3 is made up of 14 amino acids. The CDR3 DNA reads as TGTGCCAGCGGGGGACCCTCCCTAGGGTATGGCTACACCTTC. Its protein is CASGGPSLGYGYTF.

This clonotype was detected many times. The gene calls are TRBV7-6 and TRBJ2-5, with TRBD2 identical over 11 bases. V was pared by 1 base and J by 7 bases, with 2 bases of the junction left unmatched. The CDR3 has 14 residues. The germline CDR1 and CDR2 sequences are SGHVS and FNYEAQ. This chain's CDR3 is CASSLVTSGGTQYF. For the CDR3, the DNA is TGTGCCAGCAGCTTAGTAACTAGCGGGGGGACCCAGTACTTC.

This clonotype was detected only a few times. The chain employs TRBV5-6 and TRBJ1-1; TRBD1 is a possible D gene (6 bases). V was shortened by 4 bases and J by 0 bases, with 10 bases between the two germline ends. Germline V gene lookup returns CDR1 SGHDT and CDR2 YYEEEE. CDR3 length equals 14 residues. CDR3 DNA: TGTGCCAGCAGCGTGGGACAACTGAACACTGAAGCTTTCTTT. Translating gives CASSVGQLNTEAFF. Full variable domain (remainder filled in from reference TRBV5-6 and TRBJ1-1): DAGVTQSPTHLIKTRGQQVTLRCSPKSGHDTVSWYQQALGQGPQFIFQYYEEEERQRGNFPDRFSGHQFPNYSSELNVNALLLGDSALYLCASSVGQLNTEAFFGQGTRLTVV.

The J gene is TRBJ1-1, the V gene TRBV5-1; 9 nucleotides align to TRBD1. J was trimmed by 3 bases and V by 3 bases; bases with no gene match: 6. Germline assignment: CDR1 SGHRS and CDR2 YFSETQ. CDR3 length equals 15 residues. The CDR3 reads CASSSTGGADTEAFF. The CDR3 nucleotides are TGCGCCAGCAGCTCCACAGGGGGCGCAGACACTGAAGCTTTCTTT.

The V gene is TRBV23-1, the J gene TRBJ2-2; the D call may be TRBD1 or TRBD2 (7 bases each). TRBV23-1 is treated as an ORF (open reading frame) with a function not yet certain. Trimming cost V 0 bases and J 3 bases, with 20 bases left between them. The CDR3 has 19 amino acids. The CDR3 reads CASSQSGESGGDDTGELFF. Written as DNA, the CDR3 is TGCGCCAGCAGTCAATCGGGGGAATCAGGGGGGGATGACACCGGGGAGCTGTTTTTT.

This clonotype was seen just once. V is TRBV6-2 or TRBV6-3 and J is TRBJ1-1, with 7 positions matching TRBD1. CDR3 length: 16 residues. The germline V gene has CDR1 MNHEY and CDR2 SVGEGT. V trimming: 2 bases; J trimming: 5 bases; junction bases outside the gene matches: 11. CDR3 sequence: CASSYGGTAKPTEAFF. In DNA form, the CDR3 reads TGTGCCAGCAGTTACGGGGGGACAGCGAAACCTACTGAAGCTTTCTTT.

The rearrangement uses TRBV4-1 and TRBJ2-2, with D unresolved. Germline V CDR1 and CDR2: MGHRA, YSYEKL. The CDR3 has 19 amino acids. Trimming stripped 0 bases from V and 4 bases from J, with 21 bases between. The CDR3 DNA reads as TGCGCCAGCAGCCAAGATGATTCCAGGCTGGGTTCCCCCACCGGGGAGCTGTTTTTT. Translating it yields CASSQDDSRLGSPTGELFF.

This clonotype was seen a handful of times. The chain links TRBV11-2 to TRBJ2-2, with D perhaps TRBD2 (5 bases). V gave up 3 bases and J gave up 4 bases, with 15 bases separating them. This CDR3 has 16 amino acids. In germline, CDR1 is SGHAT, CDR2 FQNNGV. The CDR3 coding sequence is TGTGCCAGCAGCTTCTCCCGAGGGTCGTTCACCGGGGAGCTGTTTTTT. It translates to CASSFSRGSFTGELFF.

Worth noting for this clonotype: A read error may be the cause here, since a much bigger clone is one base away. CDR3 in amino acids: CASSYRTGKTGELFF. DNA for the CDR3: TGTGCCAGCAGCTACCGGACGGGTAAAACCGGGGAGCTGTTTTTT. This chain joins TRBV7-6 and TRBJ2-2; no definite D call. Germline V lookup: CDR1 SGHVS, CDR2 FNYEAQ. V lost 4 bases to trimming and J lost 5 bases, with 14 bases between them. The CDR3 totals 15 residues. The entire variable domain, with the rest obtained from reference TRBV7-6 and TRBJ2-2, is as follows: GAGVSQSPRYKVTKRGQDVALRCDPISGHVSLYWYRQALGQGPEFLTYFNYEAQQDKSGLPNDRFSAERPEGSISTLTIQRTEQRDSAMYRCASSYRTGKTGELFFGEGSRLTVL.

There are a few counts of this clonotype. The CDR3 is CSASRASGGPGEQFF. In DNA form, the CDR3 reads TGCAGTGCTAGTAGAGCTAGCGGGGGACCGGGTGAGCAGTTCTTC. J is TRBJ2-1 and V is TRBV20-1, with 10 positions matching TRBD2. CDR3 length: 15 amino acids. Germline CDR1 is DFQATT and CDR2 is SNEGSKA (reference sequence). With 3 bases clipped from V and 9 bases from J, the junction kept 11 bases outside the gene matches.

The V and J genes are TRBV7-9 and TRBJ1-5, with D hard to call. Germline CDR1 and CDR2: SEHNR and FQNEAQ (reference sequence). V was cut by 0 bases and J by 5 bases, with 5 bases left in between. CDR3 length: 13 amino acids. The CDR3 sequence is CASSLAEYQPQHF. The DNA of the CDR3 is TGTGCCAGCAGCTTAGCGGAGTATCAGCCCCAGCATTTT. The full variable domain, in which reference TRBV7-9 and TRBJ1-5 provide the parts outside the CDR3, is DTGVSQNPRHKITKRGQNVTFRCDPISEHNRLYWYRQTLGQGPEFLTYFQNEAQLEKSRLLSDRFSAERPKGSFSTLEIQRTEQGDSAMYLCASSLAEYQPQHFGDGTRLSIL.

The chain links TRBV5-1 to TRBJ1-3; 7 bases are shared with TRBD1. The CDR3 extends over 13 amino acids. In germline, CDR1 is SGHRS, CDR2 YFSETQ. J gave up 2 bases and V 4 bases, and 0 bases lay outside the gene matches. The CDR3 sequence is CASSGTAGNTIYF. The CDR3 DNA reads as TGCGCCAGCAGCGGGACAGCTGGAAACACCATATATTTT.

V is TRBV19 and J is TRBJ2-1; 10 bases line up with TRBD2. The V segment lost 0 bases and the J segment 4 bases; nucleotides outside the gene matches: 3. Germline-derived CDR1 and CDR2 are LNHDA and SQIVND (reference sequence). The CDR3 consists of 16 residues. The CDR3 protein is CASSIEGLASYNEQFF. CDR3 nucleotides: TGTGCCAGTAGTATAGAGGGACTAGCGAGTTACAATGAGCAGTTCTTC.

The chain uses TRBV7-9 and TRBJ2-7, with 16 bases that match TRBD2. The junction had 12 bases not matched to a gene; V was cut back by 5 bases and J by 5 bases. This CDR3 comprises 18 residues. CDR1 is SEHNR, CDR2 FQNEAQ, per germline (reference sequence). The chain's CDR3 is CASSPGLAGGPRVHEQYF. The CDR3 coding sequence is TGTGCCAGCAGCCCGGGACTAGCGGGAGGGCCAAGAGTTCACGAGCAGTACTTC.

V and J are TRBV6-5 and TRBJ1-6; 7 nucleotides match TRBD1. In germline, CDR1 is MNHEY, CDR2 SVGAGI. The CDR3 runs to 17 residues. The J segment lost 7 bases and the V segment lost 5 bases, leaving 14 bases of the junction unmatched. The CDR3: CASSTSDRRGENSPLHF. The CDR3 DNA follows: TGTGCCAGCAGTACCTCGGACAGGCGCGGTGAAAATTCACCCCTCCACTTT.

Many counts were recorded for this clonotype. The rearrangement uses TRBV7-8 and TRBJ2-3; 12 nucleotides match TRBD2. This CDR3 comprises 16 residues. Per the germline V gene, CDR1 is SGHVS and CDR2 is FQNEAQ. V dropped 5 bases and J dropped 0; count of bases not matched to a gene: 3. The CDR3 loop reads CASSPGLAGSTDTQYF. In DNA, the CDR3 is TGTGCCAGCAGCCCCGGACTAGCGGGGAGCACAGATACGCAGTATTTT.

This clonotype was observed a handful of times. The chain links TRBV30 to TRBJ1-6; TRBD1 matches 9 bases. V trimming: 4 bases; J trimming: 6 bases; junction bases outside the gene matches: 7. The CDR3 spans 15 residues. Germline CDR1 GTSNPN, CDR2 SVGIG (reference sequence). The CDR3 is CAWIPSDRGNSPLHF. CDR3 in DNA: TGTGCCTGGATACCCTCGGACAGGGGTAATTCACCCCTCCACTTT. The whole variable domain, filled in from reference TRBV30 and TRBJ1-6, reads SQTIHQWPATLVQPVGSPLSLECTVEGTSNPNLYWYRQAAGRGLQLLFYSVGIGQISSEVPQNLSASRPQDRQFILSSKKLLLSDSGFYLCAWIPSDRGNSPLHFGNGTRLTVT.

The CDR3: CASSGLAGGSSYEQYF. CDR3 DNA sequence: TGTGCCAGCAGCGGGTTGGCAGGGGGTAGCTCCTACGAGCAGTACTTC. The chain carries TRBV7-9 and TRBJ2-7, with TRBD1 matching over 7 bases. Germline V gene sequence: CDR1 SEHNR, CDR2 FQNEAQ (reference sequence). With 5 bases clipped from V and 0 bases from J, the junction kept 10 bases outside the gene matches. The CDR3 length is 16 residues.

This clonotype has just a few counts. The rearrangement uses TRBV2 and TRBJ2-4; D uncertain. V dropped 2 bases and J dropped 8 bases, with 7 bases sitting between them. From germline, CDR1 is SNHLY and CDR2 FYNNEI. The CDR3 length is 12 residues. The CDR3 sequence: CASSELVDIQYF. Written as DNA, the CDR3 is TGTGCCAGCAGTGAACTAGTAGACATTCAGTACTTC.